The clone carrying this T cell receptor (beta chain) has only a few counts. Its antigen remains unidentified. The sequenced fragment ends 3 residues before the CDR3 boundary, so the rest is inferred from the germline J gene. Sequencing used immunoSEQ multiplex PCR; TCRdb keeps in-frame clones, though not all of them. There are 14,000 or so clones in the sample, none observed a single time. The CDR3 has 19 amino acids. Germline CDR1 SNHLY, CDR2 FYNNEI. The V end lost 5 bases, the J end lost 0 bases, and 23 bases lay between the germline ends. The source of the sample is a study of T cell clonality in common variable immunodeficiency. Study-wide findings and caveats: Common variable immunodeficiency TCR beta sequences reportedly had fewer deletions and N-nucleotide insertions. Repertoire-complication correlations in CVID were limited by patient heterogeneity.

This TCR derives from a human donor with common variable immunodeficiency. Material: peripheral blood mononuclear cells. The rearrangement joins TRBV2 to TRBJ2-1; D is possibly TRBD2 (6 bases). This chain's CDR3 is CASSLEHPEGPVSYNEQFF. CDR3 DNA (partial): TGTGCCAGCAGTCTCGAACACCCGGAGGGCCCTGTCTCCTACAATGAG.